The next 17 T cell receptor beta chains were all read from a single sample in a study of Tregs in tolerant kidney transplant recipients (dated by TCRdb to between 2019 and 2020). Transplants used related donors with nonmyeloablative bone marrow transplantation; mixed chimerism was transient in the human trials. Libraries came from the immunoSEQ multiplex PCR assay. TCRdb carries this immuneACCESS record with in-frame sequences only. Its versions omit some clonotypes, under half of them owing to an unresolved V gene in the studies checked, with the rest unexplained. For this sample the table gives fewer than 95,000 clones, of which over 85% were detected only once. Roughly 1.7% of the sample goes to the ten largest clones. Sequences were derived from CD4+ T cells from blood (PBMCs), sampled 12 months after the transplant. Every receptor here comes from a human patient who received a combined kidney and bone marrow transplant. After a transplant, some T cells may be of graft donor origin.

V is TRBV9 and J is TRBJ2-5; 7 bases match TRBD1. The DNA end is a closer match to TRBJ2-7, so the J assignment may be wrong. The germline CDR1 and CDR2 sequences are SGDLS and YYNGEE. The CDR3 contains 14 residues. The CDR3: CASSSRDSSYEQYF. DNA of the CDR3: TGTGCCAGCAGCTCCAGGGACAGCTCCTACGAGCAGTACTTC.

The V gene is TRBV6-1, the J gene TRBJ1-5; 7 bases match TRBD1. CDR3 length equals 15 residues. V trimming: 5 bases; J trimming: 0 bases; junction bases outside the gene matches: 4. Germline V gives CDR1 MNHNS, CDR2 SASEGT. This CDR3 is CASSRQGYSNQPQHF. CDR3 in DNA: TGTGCCAGCAGTCGACAGGGCTATAGCAATCAGCCCCAGCATTTT.

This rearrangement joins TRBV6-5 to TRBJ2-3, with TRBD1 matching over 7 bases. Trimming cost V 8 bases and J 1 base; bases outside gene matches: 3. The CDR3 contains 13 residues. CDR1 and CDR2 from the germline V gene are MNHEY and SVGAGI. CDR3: CASYRGGTDTQYF. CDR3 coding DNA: TGTGCCAGCTACAGGGGCGGCACAGATACGCAGTATTTT.

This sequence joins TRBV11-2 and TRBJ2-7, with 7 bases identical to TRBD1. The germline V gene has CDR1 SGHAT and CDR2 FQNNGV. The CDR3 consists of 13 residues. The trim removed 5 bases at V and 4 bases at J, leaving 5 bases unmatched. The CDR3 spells CASSRGQSYEQYF. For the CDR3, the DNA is TGTGCCAGCAGCCGGGGACAGAGTTACGAGCAGTACTTC.

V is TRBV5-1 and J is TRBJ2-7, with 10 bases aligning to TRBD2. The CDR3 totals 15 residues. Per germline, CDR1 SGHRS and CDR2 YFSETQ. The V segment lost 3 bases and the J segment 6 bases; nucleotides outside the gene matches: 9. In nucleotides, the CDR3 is TGCGCCAGCAGCTCCCGAGCGGGAGGGCCGGGCGAGCAGTACTTC. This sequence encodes CASSSRAGGPGEQYF.

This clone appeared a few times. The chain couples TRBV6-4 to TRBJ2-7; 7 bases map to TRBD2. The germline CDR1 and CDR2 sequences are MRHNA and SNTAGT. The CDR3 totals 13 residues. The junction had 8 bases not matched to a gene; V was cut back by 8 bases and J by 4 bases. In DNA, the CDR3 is TGTGCCAGCGGCAGCGGGATTGGGTACGAGCAGTACTTC. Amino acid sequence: CASGSGIGYEQYF.

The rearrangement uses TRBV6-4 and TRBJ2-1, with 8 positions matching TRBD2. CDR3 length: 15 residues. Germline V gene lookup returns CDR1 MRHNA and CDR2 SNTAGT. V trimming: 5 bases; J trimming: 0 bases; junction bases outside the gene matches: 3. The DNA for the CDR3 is TGTGCCAGCAGTATTCTAGCGGGCTCCTACAATGAGCAGTTCTTC. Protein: CASSILAGSYNEQFF.

CDR3 sequence reads: CASSEFLMGAASYEQYF. CDR3 bases: TGTGCCAGCAGTGAGTTCTTAATGGGGGCTGCTAGCTACGAGCAGTACTTC. The chain recombines TRBV6-1 with TRBJ2-7; perhaps TRBD1 as D (6 bases). CDR3 length equals 17 residues. The V end was cut by 3 bases, the J end by 3 bases, with 21 bases between. Germline CDR1 is MNHNS and CDR2 is SASEGT.

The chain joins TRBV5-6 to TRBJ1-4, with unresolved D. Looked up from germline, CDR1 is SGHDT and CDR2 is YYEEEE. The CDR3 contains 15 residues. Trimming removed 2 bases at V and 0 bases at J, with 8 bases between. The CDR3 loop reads CASSFLSTTNEKLFF. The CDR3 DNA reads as TGTGCCAGCAGCTTTTTGAGTACAACTAATGAAAAACTGTTTTTT.

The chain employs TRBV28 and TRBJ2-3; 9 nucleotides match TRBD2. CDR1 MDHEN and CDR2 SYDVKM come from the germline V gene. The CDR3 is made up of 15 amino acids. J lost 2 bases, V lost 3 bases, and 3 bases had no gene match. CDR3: CASSLTSGYTDTQYF. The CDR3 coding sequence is TGTGCCAGCAGTTTGACTAGCGGCTACACAGATACGCAGTATTTT.

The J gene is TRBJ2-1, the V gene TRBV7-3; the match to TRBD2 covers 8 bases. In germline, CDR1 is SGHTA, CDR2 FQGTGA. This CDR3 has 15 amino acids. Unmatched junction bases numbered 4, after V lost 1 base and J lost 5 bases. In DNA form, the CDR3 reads TGTGCCAGCAGCTTAAGCGGGGGGCATCACAATGAGCAGTTCTTC. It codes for CASSLSGGHHNEQFF.

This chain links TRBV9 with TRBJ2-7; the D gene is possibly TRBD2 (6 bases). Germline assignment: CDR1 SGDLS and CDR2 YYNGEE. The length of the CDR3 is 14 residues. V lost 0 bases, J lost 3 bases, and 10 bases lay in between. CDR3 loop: CASSVGRGVYEQYF. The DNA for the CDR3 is TGTGCCAGCAGCGTAGGGAGGGGCGTCTACGAGCAGTACTTC.

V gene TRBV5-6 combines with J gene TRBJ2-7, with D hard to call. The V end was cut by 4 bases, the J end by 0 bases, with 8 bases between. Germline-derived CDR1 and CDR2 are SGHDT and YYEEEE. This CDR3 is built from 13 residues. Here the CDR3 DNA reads TGTGCCAGCAGCCGGCTAGACTCCTACGAGCAGTACTTC. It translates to CASSRLDSYEQYF.

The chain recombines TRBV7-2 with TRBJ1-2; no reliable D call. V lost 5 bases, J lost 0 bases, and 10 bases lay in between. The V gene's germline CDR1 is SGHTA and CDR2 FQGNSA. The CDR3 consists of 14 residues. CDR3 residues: CASSRGLSNYGYTF. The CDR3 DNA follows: TGTGCCAGCAGCCGGGGTTTGTCTAACTATGGCTACACCTTC.

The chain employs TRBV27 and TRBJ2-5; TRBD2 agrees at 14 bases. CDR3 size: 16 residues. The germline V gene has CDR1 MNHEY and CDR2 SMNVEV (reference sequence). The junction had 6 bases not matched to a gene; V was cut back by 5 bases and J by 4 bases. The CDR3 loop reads CASSARTSGGRETQYF. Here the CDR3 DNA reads TGTGCCAGCAGTGCCCGGACTAGCGGGGGGAGAGAGACCCAGTACTTC.

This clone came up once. The CDR3 reads CASSRDSALGQYF. In DNA form, the CDR3 reads TGTGCCAGCAGCCGGGACAGCGCCTTAGGGCAGTACTTC. The chain carries TRBV28 and TRBJ2-7; TRBD1 aligns across 7 bases. Germline V gene lookup returns CDR1 MDHEN and CDR2 SYDVKM. V lost 6 bases to trimming and J lost 9 bases; unmatched junction nucleotides: 11. This CDR3 region has 13 residues.

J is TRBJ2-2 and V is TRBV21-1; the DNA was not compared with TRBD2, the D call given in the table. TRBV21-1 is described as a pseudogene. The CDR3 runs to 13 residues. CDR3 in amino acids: CASSKKLTGELFF. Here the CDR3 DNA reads TGTGCCAGCAGCAAAAAACTGACCGGGGAGCTGTTTTTT.